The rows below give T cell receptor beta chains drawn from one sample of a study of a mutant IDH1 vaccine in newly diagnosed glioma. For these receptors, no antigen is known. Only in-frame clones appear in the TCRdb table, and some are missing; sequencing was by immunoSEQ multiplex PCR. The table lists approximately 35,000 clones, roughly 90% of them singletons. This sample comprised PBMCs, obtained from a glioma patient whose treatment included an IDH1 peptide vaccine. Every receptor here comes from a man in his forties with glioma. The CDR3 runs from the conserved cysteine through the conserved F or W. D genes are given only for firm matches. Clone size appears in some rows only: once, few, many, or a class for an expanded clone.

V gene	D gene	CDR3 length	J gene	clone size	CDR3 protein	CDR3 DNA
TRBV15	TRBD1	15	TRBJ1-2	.	CATSRGVEGASGYTF	TGTGCCACCAGCAGGGGGGTGGAGGGGGCCAGTGGCTACACCTTC
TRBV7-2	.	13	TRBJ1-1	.	CASSLRVFTEAFF	TGTGCCAGCAGCTTACGGGTTTTCACTGAAGCTTTCTTT
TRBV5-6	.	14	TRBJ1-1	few	CASNFYRSSTEAFF	TGTGCCAGCAATTTTTACAGGTCCTCCACTGAAGCTTTCTTT
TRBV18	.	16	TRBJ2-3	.	CASSPAIGGPGDTQYF	TGTGCCAGCTCACCGGCCATCGGGGGGCCGGGAGATACGCAGTATTTT
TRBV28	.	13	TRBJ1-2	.	CASSFSEENGYTF	TGTGCCAGCAGTTTCTCAGAGGAAAATGGCTACACCTTC
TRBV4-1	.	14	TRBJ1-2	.	CASSQDAELYGYTF	TGCGCCAGCAGCCAAGATGCGGAGCTCTATGGCTACACCTTC
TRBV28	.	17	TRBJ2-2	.	CASRLAVWGRNTGELFF	TGTGCCAGCAGGCTAGCCGTCTGGGGGCGGAACACCGGGGAGCTGTTTTTT
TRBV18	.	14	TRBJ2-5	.	CASSPQGGAGTQYF	TGTGCCAGCTCACCCCAAGGTGGCGCGGGGACCCAGTACTTC
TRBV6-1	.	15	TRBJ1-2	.	CASSEVAGSNYGYTF	TGTGCCAGCAGTGAAGTGGCAGGTTCTAACTATGGCTACACCTTC
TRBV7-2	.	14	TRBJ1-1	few	CASSWSSRDTEAFF	TGTGCCAGCAGCTGGTCCTCAAGGGACACTGAAGCTTTCTTT
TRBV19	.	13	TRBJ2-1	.	CASSRERGYEQFF	TGTGCCAGTAGCCGTGAAAGGGGGTATGAGCAGTTCTTC
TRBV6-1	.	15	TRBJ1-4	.	CASSDRSGTNEKLFF	TGTGCCAGCAGTGATAGGAGCGGCACTAATGAAAAACTGTTTTTT
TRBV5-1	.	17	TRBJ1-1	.	CASSPQGGPALGTEAFF	TGCGCCAGCAGCCCCCAAGGGGGGCCCGCTTTAGGCACTGAAGCTTTCTTT
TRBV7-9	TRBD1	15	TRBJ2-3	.	CASSAGQGESDTQYF	TGTGCCAGCAGCGCGGGACAGGGGGAATCAGATACGCAGTATTTT
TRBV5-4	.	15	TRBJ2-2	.	CASSLKNSRTGELFF	TGTGCCAGCAGCTTGAAGAATAGCAGGACCGGGGAGCTGTTTTTT
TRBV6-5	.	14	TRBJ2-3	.	CASSAKLESDTQYF	TGTGCCAGCAGTGCAAAACTAGAATCCGATACGCAGTATTTT
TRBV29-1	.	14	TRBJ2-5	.	CSVEILPVQETQYF	TGCAGCGTTGAAATACTTCCGGTACAAGAGACCCAGTACTTC
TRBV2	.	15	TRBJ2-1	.	CASGVPTTMGNEQFF	TGTGCCAGCGGGGTCCCTACAACGATGGGCAATGAGCAGTTCTTC
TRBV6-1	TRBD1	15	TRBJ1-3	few	CASARGTLLGNTIYF	TGTGCCTCCGCCAGGGGGACTCTTTTAGGAAACACCATATATTTT
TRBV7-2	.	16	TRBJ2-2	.	CASSLDGDPNTGELFF	TGTGCCAGCAGCTTGGATGGGGACCCGAACACCGGGGAGCTGTTTTTT
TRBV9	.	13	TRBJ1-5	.	CASSVDRDQPQHF	TGTGCCAGCAGCGTAGATAGGGATCAGCCCCAGCATTTT
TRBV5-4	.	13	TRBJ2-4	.	CASSSPPGSIQYF	TGTGCCAGCAGCTCCCCTCCGGGGTCTATTCAGTACTTC
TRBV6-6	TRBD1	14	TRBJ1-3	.	CASTGGHSGNTIYF	TGTGCCAGTACAGGGGGCCACTCTGGAAACACCATATATTTT
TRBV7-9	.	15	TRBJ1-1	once	CASSLGGPMNTEAFF	TGTGCCAGCAGCTTAGGGGGACCTATGAACACTGAAGCTTTCTTT
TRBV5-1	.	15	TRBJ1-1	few	CASSPSGGMNTEAFF	TGCGCCAGCAGCCCAAGCGGGGGCATGAACACTGAAGCTTTCTTT
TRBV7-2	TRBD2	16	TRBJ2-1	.	CASSPNTGLAGAVQFF	TGTGCCAGCAGCCCAAATACGGGACTAGCGGGAGCGGTGCAGTTCTTC
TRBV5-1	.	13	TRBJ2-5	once	CASNLRPQETQYF	TGCGCCAGCAATCTTCGGCCGCAGGAGACCCAGTACTTC
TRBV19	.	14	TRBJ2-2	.	CASRGRTDAGELFF	TGTGCCAGTAGAGGGAGGACGGACGCCGGGGAGCTGTTTTTT
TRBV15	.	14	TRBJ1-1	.	CATSSSPGRHGAFF	TGTGCCACCAGCAGTTCCCCGGGTAGGCACGGAGCTTTCTTT
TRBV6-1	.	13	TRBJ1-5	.	CASSRSYDQPQHF	TGTGCCAGCAGTCGCAGTTACGACCAGCCCCAGCATTTT
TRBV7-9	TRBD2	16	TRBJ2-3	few	CASSSYIAGRTDTQYF	TGTGCCAGCAGTTCCTACATAGCGGGCCGCACAGATACGCAGTATTTT
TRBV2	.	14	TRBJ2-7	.	CASSVRLTTYEQYF	TGTGCCAGCAGTGTACGCTTGACTACCTACGAGCAGTACTTC
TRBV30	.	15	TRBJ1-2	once	CAWSVQWATSNGYTF	TGTGCCTGGAGTGTACAGTGGGCCACTTCCAATGGCTACACCTTC
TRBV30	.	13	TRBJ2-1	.	CAWIPGAGNEQFF	TGTGCCTGGATACCAGGGGCCGGAAATGAGCAGTTCTTC
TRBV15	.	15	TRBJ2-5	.	CATSSRTIGGETQYF	TGTGCCACCAGTAGTAGGACTATTGGCGGGGAGACCCAGTACTTC
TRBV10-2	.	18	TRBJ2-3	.	CASSVASLRGPSTDTQYF	TGCGCCAGCAGTGTCGCGAGTTTGCGGGGGCCGAGCACAGATACGCAGTATTTT
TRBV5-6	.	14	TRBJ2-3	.	CASSLSGSTDTQYF	TGTGCCAGCAGCTTAAGTGGGAGCACAGATACGCAGTATTTT
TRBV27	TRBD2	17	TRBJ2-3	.	CASSSGTSGPSTDTQYF	TGTGCCAGCAGTTCGGGTACTAGCGGCCCTAGCACAGATACGCAGTATTTT
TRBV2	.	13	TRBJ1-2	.	CASSGGTNYGYTF	TGTGCCAGCAGTGGCGGCACGAACTATGGCTACACCTTC
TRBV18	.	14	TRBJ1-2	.	CASSPYPSGYGYTF	TGTGCCAGCTCACCATACCCCTCGGGCTATGGCTACACCTTC
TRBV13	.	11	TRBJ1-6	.	CASSLGPYLHF	TGTGCCAGCAGCTTGGGACCTTACCTCCACTTT
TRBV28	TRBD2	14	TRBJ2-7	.	CASLKREPPYEQYF	TGTGCCAGCTTAAAGCGGGAGCCCCCCTACGAGCAGTACTTC